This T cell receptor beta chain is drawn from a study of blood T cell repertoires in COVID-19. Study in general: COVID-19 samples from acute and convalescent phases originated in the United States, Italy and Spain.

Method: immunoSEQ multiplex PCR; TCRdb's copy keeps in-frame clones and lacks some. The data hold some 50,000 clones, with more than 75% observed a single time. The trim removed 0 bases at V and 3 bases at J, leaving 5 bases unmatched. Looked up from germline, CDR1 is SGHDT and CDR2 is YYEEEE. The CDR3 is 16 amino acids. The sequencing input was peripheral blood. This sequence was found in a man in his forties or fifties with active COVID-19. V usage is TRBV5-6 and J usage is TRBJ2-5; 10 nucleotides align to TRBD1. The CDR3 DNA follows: TGTGCCAGCAGCTTGGGGGGACAGGGGATGGAAGAGACCCAGTACTTC. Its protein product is CASSLGGQGMEETQYF.